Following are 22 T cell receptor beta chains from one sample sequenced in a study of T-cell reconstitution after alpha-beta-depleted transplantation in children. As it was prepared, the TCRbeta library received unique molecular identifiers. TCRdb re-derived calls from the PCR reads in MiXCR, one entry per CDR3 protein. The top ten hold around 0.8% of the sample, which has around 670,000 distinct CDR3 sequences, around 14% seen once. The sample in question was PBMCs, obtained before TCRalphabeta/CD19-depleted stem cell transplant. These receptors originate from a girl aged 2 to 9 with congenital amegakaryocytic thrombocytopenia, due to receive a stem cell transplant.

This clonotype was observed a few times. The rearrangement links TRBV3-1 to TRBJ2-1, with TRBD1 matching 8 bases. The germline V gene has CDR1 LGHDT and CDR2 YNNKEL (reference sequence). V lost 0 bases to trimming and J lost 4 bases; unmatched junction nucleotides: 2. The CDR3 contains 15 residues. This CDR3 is CASSQEGQVYNEQFF. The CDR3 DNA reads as TGTGCCAGCAGCCAAGAGGGACAGGTTTACAATGAGCAGTTCTTC.

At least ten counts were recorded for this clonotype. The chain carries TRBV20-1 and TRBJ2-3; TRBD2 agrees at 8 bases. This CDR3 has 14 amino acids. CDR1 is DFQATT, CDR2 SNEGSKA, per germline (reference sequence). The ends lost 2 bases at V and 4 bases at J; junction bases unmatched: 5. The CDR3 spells CSARRQTSADTQYF. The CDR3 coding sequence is TGCAGTGCTAGACGACAGACTAGCGCAGATACGCAGTATTTT.

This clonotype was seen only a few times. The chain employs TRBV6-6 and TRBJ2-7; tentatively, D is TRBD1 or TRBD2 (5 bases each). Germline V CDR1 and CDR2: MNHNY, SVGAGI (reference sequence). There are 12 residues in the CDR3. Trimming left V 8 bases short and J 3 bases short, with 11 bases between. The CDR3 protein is CASGGMVYEQYF. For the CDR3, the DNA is TGTGCCAGCGGGGGAATGGTCTACGAGCAGTACTTC.

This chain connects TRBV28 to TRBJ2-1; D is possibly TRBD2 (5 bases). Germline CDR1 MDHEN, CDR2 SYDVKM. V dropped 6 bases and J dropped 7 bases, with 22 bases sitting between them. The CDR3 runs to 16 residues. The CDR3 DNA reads TGTGCCAGCAGCCTATATCGGGCTTACCGGGGTAATGAGCAGTTCTTC. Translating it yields CASSLYRAYRGNEQFF. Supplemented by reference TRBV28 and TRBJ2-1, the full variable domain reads DVKVTQSSRYLVKRTGEKVFLECVQDMDHENMFWYRQDPGLGLRLIYFSYDVKMKEKGDIPEGYSVSREKKERFSLILESASTNQTSMYLCASSLYRAYRGNEQFFGPGTRLTVL.

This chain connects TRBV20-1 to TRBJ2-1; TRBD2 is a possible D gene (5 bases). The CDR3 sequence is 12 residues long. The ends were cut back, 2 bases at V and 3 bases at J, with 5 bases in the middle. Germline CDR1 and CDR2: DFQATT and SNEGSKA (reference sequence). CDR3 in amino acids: CSARRDYNEQFF. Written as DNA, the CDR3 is TGCAGTGCTAGACGGGACTACAATGAGCAGTTCTTC.

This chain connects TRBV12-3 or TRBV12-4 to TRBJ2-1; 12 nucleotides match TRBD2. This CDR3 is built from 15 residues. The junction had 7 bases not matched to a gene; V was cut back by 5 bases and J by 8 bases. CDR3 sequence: CASSAGTSGLDEQFF. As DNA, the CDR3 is TGTGCCAGCAGTGCTGGGACTAGCGGGTTGGATGAGCAGTTCTTC.

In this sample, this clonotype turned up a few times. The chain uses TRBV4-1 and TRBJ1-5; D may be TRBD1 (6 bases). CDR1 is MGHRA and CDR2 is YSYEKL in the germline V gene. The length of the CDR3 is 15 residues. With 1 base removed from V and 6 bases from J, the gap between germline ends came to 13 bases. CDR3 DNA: TGCGCCAGCAGCCAAGTTTACAGGGTGGGTCAGCCCCAGCATTTT. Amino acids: CASSQVYRVGQPQHF.

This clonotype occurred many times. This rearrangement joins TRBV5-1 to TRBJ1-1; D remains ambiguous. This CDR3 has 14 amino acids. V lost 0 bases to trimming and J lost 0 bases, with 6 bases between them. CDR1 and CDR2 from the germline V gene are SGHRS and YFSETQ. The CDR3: CASSLDTMNTEAFF. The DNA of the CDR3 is TGCGCCAGCAGCTTGGATACCATGAACACTGAAGCTTTCTTT.

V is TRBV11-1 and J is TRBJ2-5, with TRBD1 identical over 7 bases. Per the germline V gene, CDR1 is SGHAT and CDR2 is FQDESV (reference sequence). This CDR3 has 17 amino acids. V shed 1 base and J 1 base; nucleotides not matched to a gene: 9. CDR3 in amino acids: CASSLEAPGQSQETQYF. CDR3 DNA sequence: TGTGCCAGCAGCTTAGAGGCTCCGGGACAGAGCCAAGAGACCCAGTACTTC.

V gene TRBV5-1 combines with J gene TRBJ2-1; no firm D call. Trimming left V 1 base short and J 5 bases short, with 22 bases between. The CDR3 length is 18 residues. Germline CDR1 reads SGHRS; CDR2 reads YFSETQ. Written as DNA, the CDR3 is TGCGCCAGCAGCTTGCATTTCCGGGCTGGGCCCGCAAACAATGAGCAGTTCTTC. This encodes CASSLHFRAGPANNEQFF.

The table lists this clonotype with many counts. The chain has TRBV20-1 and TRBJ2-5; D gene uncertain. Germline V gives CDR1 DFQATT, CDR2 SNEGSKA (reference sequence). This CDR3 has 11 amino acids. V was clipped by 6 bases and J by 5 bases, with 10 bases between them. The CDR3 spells CSARNWETQYF. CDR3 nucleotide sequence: TGCAGTGCCAGGAACTGGGAGACCCAGTACTTC.

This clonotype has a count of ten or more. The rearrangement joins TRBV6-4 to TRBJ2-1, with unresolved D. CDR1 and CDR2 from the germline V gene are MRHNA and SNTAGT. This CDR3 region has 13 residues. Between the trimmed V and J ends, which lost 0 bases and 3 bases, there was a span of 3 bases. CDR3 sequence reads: CASSDSDYNEQFF. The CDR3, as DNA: TGTGCCAGCAGTGACTCGGACTACAATGAGCAGTTCTTC.

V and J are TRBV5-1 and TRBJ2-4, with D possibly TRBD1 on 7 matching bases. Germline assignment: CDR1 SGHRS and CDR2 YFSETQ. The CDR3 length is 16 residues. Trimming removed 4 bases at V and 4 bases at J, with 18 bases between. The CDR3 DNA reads TGCGCCAGCAGCATCAACCAGGGGGGACCAAAAAACATTCAGTACTTC. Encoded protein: CASSINQGGPKNIQYF.

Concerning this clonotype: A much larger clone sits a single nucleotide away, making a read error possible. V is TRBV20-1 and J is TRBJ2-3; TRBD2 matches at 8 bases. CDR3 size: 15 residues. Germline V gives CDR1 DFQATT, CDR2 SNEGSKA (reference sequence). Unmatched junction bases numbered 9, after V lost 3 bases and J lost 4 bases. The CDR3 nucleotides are TGCAGTGCTAGTGGGACGGGAGGGCCTGCAGATACGCAGTATTTT. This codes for CSASGTGGPADTQYF.

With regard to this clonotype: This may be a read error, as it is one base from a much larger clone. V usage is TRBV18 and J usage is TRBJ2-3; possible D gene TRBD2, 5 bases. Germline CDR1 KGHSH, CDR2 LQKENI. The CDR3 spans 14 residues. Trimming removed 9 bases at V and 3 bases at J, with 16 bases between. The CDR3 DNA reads TGTGCCAGTGACTACTATCCCGTAACAGATACGCAGTATTTT. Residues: CASDYYPVTDTQYF.

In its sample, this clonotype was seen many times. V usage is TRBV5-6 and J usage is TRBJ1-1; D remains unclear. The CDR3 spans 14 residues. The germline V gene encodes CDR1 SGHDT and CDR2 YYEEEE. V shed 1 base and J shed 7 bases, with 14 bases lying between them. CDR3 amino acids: CASSLIGLGSEAFF. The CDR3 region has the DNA TGTGCCAGCAGCTTGATCGGTTTGGGGAGTGAAGCTTTCTTT.

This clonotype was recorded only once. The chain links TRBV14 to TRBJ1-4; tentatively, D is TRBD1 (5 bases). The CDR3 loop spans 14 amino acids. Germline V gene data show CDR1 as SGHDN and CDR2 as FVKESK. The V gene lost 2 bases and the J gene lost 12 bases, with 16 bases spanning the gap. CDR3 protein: CASSQMTHGGELFF. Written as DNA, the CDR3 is TGTGCCAGCAGCCAAATGACTCACGGGGGGGAACTGTTTTTT.

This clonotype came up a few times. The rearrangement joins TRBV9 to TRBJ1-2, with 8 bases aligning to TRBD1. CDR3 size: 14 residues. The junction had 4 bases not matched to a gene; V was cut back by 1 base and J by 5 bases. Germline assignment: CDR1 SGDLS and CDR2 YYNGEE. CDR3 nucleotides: TGTGCCAGCAGCGTACAGGGGGCTAGTTATGGCTACACCTTC. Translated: CASSVQGASYGYTF.

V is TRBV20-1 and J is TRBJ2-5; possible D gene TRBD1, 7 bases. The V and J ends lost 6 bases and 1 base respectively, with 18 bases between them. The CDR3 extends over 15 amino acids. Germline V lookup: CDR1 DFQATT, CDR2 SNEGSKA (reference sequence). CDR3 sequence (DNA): TGCAGTGCATGGGGGGACAGATCAAGCCAAGAGACCCAGTACTTC. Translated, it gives CSAWGDRSSQETQYF.

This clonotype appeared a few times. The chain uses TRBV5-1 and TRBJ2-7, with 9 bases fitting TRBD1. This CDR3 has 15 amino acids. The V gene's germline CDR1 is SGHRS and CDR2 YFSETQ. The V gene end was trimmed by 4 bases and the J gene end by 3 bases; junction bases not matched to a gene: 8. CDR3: CASSKAGTGSYEQYF. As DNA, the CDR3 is TGCGCCAGCAGCAAAGCCGGGACAGGGAGCTACGAGCAGTACTTC.

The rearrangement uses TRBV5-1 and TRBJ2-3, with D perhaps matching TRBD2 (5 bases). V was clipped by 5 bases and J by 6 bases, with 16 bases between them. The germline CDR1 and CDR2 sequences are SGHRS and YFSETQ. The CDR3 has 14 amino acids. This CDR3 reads CASSSIARIDTQYF. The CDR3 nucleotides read TGCGCCAGCAGTAGTATAGCGAGGATTGATACGCAGTATTTT.

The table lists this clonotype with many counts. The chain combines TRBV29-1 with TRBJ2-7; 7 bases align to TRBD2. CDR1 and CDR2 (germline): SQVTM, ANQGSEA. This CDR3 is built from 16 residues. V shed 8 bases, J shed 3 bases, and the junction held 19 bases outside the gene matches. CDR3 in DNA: TGCAGCACTGTTGGGGGGGGAGGGGTTTTGATCTACGAGCAGTACTTC. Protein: CSTVGGGGVLIYEQYF.